Included here is one TCR beta chain sequence, with context. This specimen belongs to a study of T cell changes during pregnancy in multiple sclerosis. Clones were sequenced by immunoSEQ multiplex PCR, and TCRdb holds only the in-frame ones, with some missing. The sample includes some 110,000 clones, 92% of them seen just once. The CDR3 is 15 amino acids. From germline, CDR1 is MGHRA and CDR2 YSYEKL. The V segment lost 3 bases and the J segment 8 bases; nucleotides outside the gene matches: 2. This material consisted of peripheral blood, taken in the third trimester of pregnancy. The chain links TRBV4-1 to TRBJ2-1; 15 bases align to TRBD2. The receptor was isolated from a female donor with multiple sclerosis, enrolled in a pregnancy study. CDR3 sequence: CASSQGTSGGYEQFF. Here the CDR3 DNA reads TGCGCCAGCAGCCAGGGGACTAGCGGGGGGTATGAGCAGTTCTTC.